This T cell receptor beta chain was documented in a study of human T cells and chemical hapten exposure. Regarding the study as a whole: The formation of large CDR3 similarity clusters by expanded TCRs significantly exceeded that of controls.

This clonotype was seen at least ten times. Its antigen is unknown. One entry per CDR3 protein results from TCRdb running MiXCR on the RACE reads. The sample carries 250,000 or so distinct CDR3 sequences, around 9.3% recorded once. V trimming: 0 bases; J trimming: 2 bases; junction bases outside the gene matches: 4. The CDR3 has 16 amino acids. Germline V gene sequence: CDR1 SGHVS, CDR2 FQNEAQ. Time point indicated: pre-sensitization, week 0. Regarding treatment: therapeutic diphenylcyclopropenone sensitization with weekly scalp DPC. Sequenced material: whole blood, taken in connection with sensitization to the hapten diphenylcyclopropenone (DPC). This chain links TRBV7-8 with TRBJ2-1, with 7 bases matching TRBD1. This TCR derives from a woman aged 40-49 years with alopecia areata. Some clones in this sample may be carry-over from other donors' samples. This CDR3 is CASSLAQRGPYNEQFF. The CDR3 DNA reads TGTGCCAGCAGCTTAGCGCAGAGGGGGCCCTACAATGAGCAGTTCTTC.